Below are 3 T cell receptor beta chains sequenced from a single sample in a study of siplizumab effects on memory and regulatory T cells. Assay: immunoSEQ multiplex PCR; the TCRdb copy retains only in-frame clones and omits some. The sample shows around 68,000 clones, 88% of them seen only once. The material sequenced was Tregs sorted from blood. Source of these receptors: a human donor in good health.

A few counts support this clone. The rearrangement uses TRBV11-1 and TRBJ2-7, with 7 nucleotides matching TRBD2. The ends lost 2 bases at V and 6 bases at J; junction bases unmatched: 10. Germline CDR1 and CDR2: SGHAT and FQDESV (reference sequence). The CDR3 spans 15 residues. This CDR3 is CASSLLEGLNGEQYF. CDR3 nucleotides: TGTGCCAGCAGCTTACTTGAGGGACTAAACGGCGAGCAGTACTTC.

The chain links TRBV4-1 to TRBJ1-5, with D possibly TRBD1 on 6 matching bases. V dropped 0 bases and J dropped 3 bases, with 18 bases sitting between them. Germline assignment: CDR1 MGHRA and CDR2 YSYEKL. This CDR3 is built from 18 residues. The CDR3 here is CASSQDIGGRWDNQPQHF. The CDR3 coding sequence is TGCGCCAGCAGCCAAGATATAGGGGGGCGATGGGACAATCAGCCCCAGCATTTT.

The chain has TRBV28 and TRBJ2-7; no clear D. V was clipped by 3 bases and J by 1 base, with 7 bases between them. The CDR3 has 13 residues. Germline loops: CDR1 MDHEN, CDR2 SYDVKM. The CDR3 sequence: CASSFSRSYEQYF. The DNA of the CDR3 is TGTGCCAGCAGTTTCTCCAGGTCCTACGAGCAGTACTTC.